Below are 25 T cell receptor beta chains sequenced from a single sample in a study of tissue T cells after allogeneic stem cell transplantation. The data were produced by immunoSEQ multiplex PCR, yet TCRdb's version contains in-frame clones alone and is incomplete. Among more than 45,000 clones listed, about 73% were seen once. Sequencing was carried out using sorted cells pooled from one or two spleens. Receptor source: a pool of C57BL/6 mice in good health.

This clone was seen once. All gene names here are mouse names. With the read ending 1 residue before the CDR3 end, the germline J gene is used to fill in that end. V and J are TRBV19 and TRBJ2-1, with a possible D match to TRBD2 (5 bases). The CDR3 contains 14 residues. Trimming cost V 4 bases and J 5 bases, with 13 bases left between them. Germline CDR1 is FNHDT and CDR2 is SITEND (reference sequence). CDR3 in amino acids: CASSGSWGNAEQFF. CDR3 bases read: TGTGCCAGCAGTGGGTCTTGGGGTAATGCTGAGCAGTTC.

Comment on this clone: Gene names denote mouse genes. The read ends 1 residue early relative to the CDR3; the germline J gene fills the gap. The rearrangement joins TRBV19 to TRBJ1-6; D unresolved. TRBJ1-6 is filed as an ORF, its function uncertain. The ends were cut back, 2 bases at V and 4 bases at J, with 10 bases in the middle. The CDR3 sequence is 15 residues long. Germline CDR1 reads FNHDT; CDR2 reads SITEND (reference sequence). The CDR3 bases that were read are TGTGCCAGCAGTATGAGCGGGCAATATAATTCGCCCCTCTAC. Translated, it gives CASSMSGQYNSPLY. In full, the CDR3 reads CASSMSGQYNSPLYF.

Turning to this clone: These gene names are mouse names. Read sequence stops 1 residue before the CDR3 end, and the germline J gene provides the missing end. V is TRBV19 and J is TRBJ2-7, with D perhaps matching TRBD1 (7 bases). CDR1 is FNHDT and CDR2 is SITEND in the germline V gene (reference sequence). The CDR3 extends over 15 amino acids. V lost 1 base and J lost 0, with 11 bases in between. Incomplete CDR3 DNA: TGTGCCAGCAGTATATTAGGGGGCGCCTCCTATGAACAGTAC. Its protein is CASSILGGASYEQY. The CDR3 as a whole reads CASSILGGASYEQYF.

This clone was counted only a few times. Germline and genes: mouse. The CDR3 end lies 1 residue beyond the end of the read and is filled in from the germline J gene. Other DNA sequences from this sample encode an identical CDR3 as well. The chain is built from TRBV13-3 and TRBJ2-7, with 9 positions matching TRBD2. Germline assignment: CDR1 NNHDY and CDR2 SYVADS. The CDR3 contains 12 residues. The ends lost 5 bases at V and 4 bases at J; junction bases unmatched: 1. CDR3 sequence: CASRTGGYEQYF. The sequenced part of the CDR3 DNA is TGTGCCAGCAGGACTGGGGGATATGAACAGTAC.

Remarks on this clone: These gene names are mouse names. Sequencing ends 1 residue short of the CDR3 end; the germline J gene provides the rest. J is TRBJ2-1 and V is TRBV13-1; a possible D gene is TRBD2 (6 bases). V shed 0 bases and J shed 6 bases, with 7 bases lying between them. This CDR3 comprises 13 residues. The germline gives CDR1 NSHNY, CDR2 SYGAGN. Partial CDR3 DNA: TGTGCCAGCAGTGATGCTGGGGTTGCTGAGCAGTTC. Its protein is CASSDAGVAEQF. In full, the CDR3 reads CASSDAGVAEQFF.

On this clone itself: Mouse germline and gene names are used. The CDR3 end falls 1 residue outside the read, so it is completed with the germline J gene. The gene calls are TRBV24 and TRBJ2-7; 8 bases line up with TRBD2. Trimming removed 1 base from V and 7 bases from J; junction bases left unmatched: 6. There are 14 residues in the CDR3. CDR1 and CDR2 (germline): KGHTA, FRNEEI. This CDR3 is CASSLLGGVGEQYF. CDR3 DNA, as far as it was read: TGTGCCAGCAGTCTGTTGGGGGGGGTAGGAGAACAGTAC.

As regards this clone: Gene names refer to mouse genes. The CDR3 is CASSIKQNTEVFF. CDR3 DNA, as far as it was read: TGTGCCAGCAGTATAAAACAAAATACAGAAGTCTTC. J is TRBJ1-1 and V is TRBV19; D is unresolved. The missing CDR3 end, 1 residue past where the read stops, is filled in from the germline J gene. CDR3 length: 13 residues. V dropped 1 base and J dropped 5 bases, with 9 bases sitting between them. The germline CDR1 and CDR2 sequences are FNHDT and SITEND (reference sequence).

This clone has only one observation. Mouse germline and gene names are used. The CDR3 extends 1 residue past the end of the read, so its final part is completed from the germline J gene. J is TRBJ1-3 and V is TRBV13-1, with unresolved D. V dropped 6 bases and J dropped 0 bases, with 7 bases sitting between them. Germline V CDR1 and CDR2: NSHNY, SYGAGN. This CDR3 has 13 amino acids. This CDR3 reads CASIGVSGNTLYF. The sequenced CDR3 bases are TGTGCCAGCATCGGGGTTTCTGGAAATACGCTCTAT.

Remarks on this clone: Gene names are the mouse ones. The sequence runs out 1 residue before the end of the CDR3; the remainder is reconstructed from the germline J gene. V gene TRBV1 combines with J gene TRBJ2-3; no clear D. This CDR3 is 13 amino acids long. Germline V gene lookup returns CDR1 NSQYPW and CDR2 LRSPGD (reference sequence). Between the trimmed V and J ends, which lost 1 base and 3 bases, there was a span of 5 bases. Partial CDR3 DNA: TGCACCTGCAGTGCAGTGGGAGCAGAAACGCTGTAT. Translated: CTCSAVGAETLY. The entire CDR3 protein reads CTCSAVGAETLYF.

This clone has a handful of counts. Gene names are mouse gene names. The read finishes 1 residue shy of the CDR3 end, and the germline J gene is used to complete it. The chain has TRBV13-1 and TRBJ2-7, with D unresolved. V lost 3 bases, J lost 0 bases, and 7 bases lay in between. Germline CDR1 reads NSHNY; CDR2 reads SYGAGN. This CDR3 region has 13 residues. CDR3 sequence: CASSGLSSYEQYF. CDR3 bases read: TGTGCCAGCAGTGGACTCAGCTCCTATGAACAGTAC.

As to this clone: Each gene name is a mouse one. The CDR3 bases that were read are TGTGCCAGCAGCTTAGGACAAACAGAAGTCTTC. Its protein product is CASSLGQTEVF. The whole CDR3 sequence reads CASSLGQTEVFF. The chain employs TRBV3 and TRBJ1-1; D unresolved. The read ends 1 residue shy of where the CDR3 ends; the end is completed using the germline J gene. The V gene's germline CDR1 is SNHLY and CDR2 FYNGKV (reference sequence). The V end was cut by 1 base, the J end by 5 bases, with 5 bases between. This CDR3 comprises 12 residues.

Of note for this clone: Gene names follow the mouse nomenclature. The read falls 1 residue short of the CDR3 end, and the missing part is taken from the germline J gene. This chain uses TRBV1 with TRBJ2-4; tentatively, D is TRBD2 (5 bases). Germline V gives CDR1 NSQYPW, CDR2 LRSPGD (reference sequence). There are 16 residues in the CDR3. V gave up 0 bases and J gave up 0 bases, with 10 bases separating them. The sequenced part of the CDR3 DNA is TGCACCTGCAGTGCAGATCGCTGGACTAGTCAAAACACCTTGTAC. Its protein product is CTCSADRWTSQNTLY. The CDR3 reads in full as CTCSADRWTSQNTLYF.

Comment on this clone: Mouse gene names and germline throughout. The observed sequence ends 1 residue before the CDR3 terminus, with the missing tail filled in from the germline J gene. This rearrangement joins TRBV13-2 to TRBJ2-2, with D perhaps TRBD2 (6 bases). Germline V lookup: CDR1 NNHNN, CDR2 SYGAGS (reference sequence). V was cut by 3 bases and J by 0 bases, with 12 bases left in between. The CDR3 extends over 16 amino acids. CDR3 protein: CASGAPGLSNTGQLYF. The CDR3 bases that were read are TGTGCCAGCGGTGCTCCGGGACTTTCAAACACCGGGCAGCTCTAC.

About this clone: The genes and germline here are from mouse. The covered CDR3 bases are TGTGCCAGCAGCTTAGGGGGGACAGGGGGCGCTGAGCAGTTC. Protein: CASSLGGTGGAEQF. The CDR3 as a whole reads CASSLGGTGGAEQFF. The V gene is TRBV3, the J gene TRBJ2-1; TRBD1 agrees at 12 bases. The read finishes 1 residue shy of the CDR3 end, and the germline J gene is used to complete it. V was pared by 1 base and J by 7 bases, with 2 bases of the junction left unmatched. The germline V gene encodes CDR1 SNHLY and CDR2 FYNGKV (reference sequence). The CDR3 is 15 amino acids.

This clone came up a few times. Mouse gene names apply. The missing CDR3 end, 1 residue past where the read stops, is filled in from the germline J gene. The rearrangement joins TRBV12-2 to TRBJ1-2, with TRBD1 matching over 10 bases. Trimming removed 4 bases from V and 2 bases from J; junction bases left unmatched: 3. The CDR3 runs to 14 residues. Germline CDR1 is SGHLS and CDR2 is HYDKME. The sequenced CDR3 bases are TGTGCCAGCTCCCCGGGACAGGGGAACTCCGACTACACC. This gives the protein CASSPGQGNSDYT. The whole CDR3 protein is CASSPGQGNSDYTF.

In the case of this clone: Mouse names are used for the genes. The sequence runs out 1 residue before the end of the CDR3; the remainder is reconstructed from the germline J gene. V is TRBV29 and J is TRBJ1-4; D uncertain. V was cut by 3 bases and J by 0 bases, with 5 bases left in between. This CDR3 spans 14 amino acids. Germline values: CDR1 MSHET, CDR2 SYDVDS. CDR3 bases read: TGTGCTAGCAGTTTTCACATTTCCAACGAAAGATTATTT. It is translated as CASSFHISNERLF. From start to end, the CDR3 is CASSFHISNERLFF. Variable domain in full (rest from reference TRBV29 and TRBJ1-4): DMKVTQMPRYLIKRMGENVLLECGQDMSHETMYWYRQDPGLGLQLIYISYDVDSNSEGDIPKGYRVSRKKREHFSLILDSAKTNQTSVYFCASSFHISNERLFFGHGTKLSVL.

Worth noting for this clone: Germline and genes here are mouse. With the read ending 1 residue before the CDR3 end, the germline J gene is used to fill in that end. V and J are TRBV16 and TRBJ1-1, with D unclear. The CDR3 has 13 amino acids. Between the trimmed V and J ends, which lost 3 bases and 1 base, there was a span of 6 bases. From germline, CDR1 is SGHSA and CDR2 FRNQAP. The CDR3 bases that were read are TGTGCAAGCAGCTTTGAGGGAAACACAGAAGTCTTC. This gives the protein CASSFEGNTEVF. The whole CDR3 is CASSFEGNTEVFF.

In the case of this clone: The gene names given are mouse names. The observed sequence ends 1 residue before the CDR3 terminus, with the missing tail filled in from the germline J gene. The rearrangement uses TRBV20 and TRBJ2-3, with unresolved D. V was trimmed by 3 bases and J by 4 bases, leaving 2 bases between them. CDR1 GFQATS and CDR2 STVNSAI come from the germline V gene. This CDR3 comprises 10 residues. CDR3: CGASSETLYF. CDR3 bases read: TGTGGTGCTAGTTCAGAAACGCTGTAT.

Comment on this clone: Mouse gene names and germline throughout. The CDR3 is cut off 1 residue early in the read; its end comes from the germline J gene. Other DNA sequences in the same sample also yield this CDR3. The J gene is TRBJ1-6, the V gene TRBV13-2; 7 bases line up with TRBD1. TRBJ1-6 carries the ORF label, with uncertain function. The CDR3 sequence is 14 residues long. Germline V gene lookup returns CDR1 NNHNN and CDR2 SYGAGS (reference sequence). J lost 4 bases, V lost 2 bases, and 0 bases had no gene match. The part of the CDR3 DNA that was read is TGTGCCAGCGGTGAGGGACAGTATAATTCGCCCCTCTAC. It specifies CASGEGQYNSPLY. The full-length CDR3 reads as CASGEGQYNSPLYF.

On this clone: The gene names here belong to mouse. The CDR3 sequence: CASSSDWGGEQYF. The covered CDR3 bases are TGTGCCAGCAGCTCGGACTGGGGGGGTGAACAGTAC. J is TRBJ2-7 and V is TRBV5, with 12 positions matching TRBD2. The read ends 1 residue early relative to the CDR3; the germline J gene fills the gap. The germline V gene has CDR1 LGHNA and CDR2 YNLKQL (reference sequence). The CDR3 is 13 residues long. Trimming at V came to 5 bases and at J to 6 bases, leaving 2 bases not matched to a gene.

On this clone: Germline and genes here are mouse. From the germline J gene comes the end of the CDR3, since the read stops 1 residue before it. The chain combines TRBV31 with TRBJ2-5; D gene uncertain. V gave up 1 base and J gave up 2 bases, with 7 bases separating them. This CDR3 region has 13 residues. Germline lookup yields CDR1 GKSSPN and CDR2 SITVG. The chain's CDR3 is CAWSPGIQDTQYF. The CDR3 bases that were read are TGTGCCTGGAGTCCCGGGATCCAAGACACCCAGTAC.

This clone was observed a handful of times. Genes and germline come from the mouse. Sequencing ends 1 residue short of the CDR3 end; the germline J gene provides the rest. The rearrangement uses TRBV13-3 and TRBJ2-7; 8 bases align to TRBD1. CDR1 and CDR2 from the germline V gene are NNHDY and SYVADS. V was pared by 2 bases and J by 5 bases, with 0 bases of the junction left unmatched. This CDR3 is built from 12 residues. The CDR3 bases that were read are TGTGCCAGCAGTGAGACAGGGGATGAACAGTAC. Its protein is CASSETGDEQY. In full, the CDR3 reads CASSETGDEQYF.

A word on this clone: Gene names and germline match the mouse. With the read ending 1 residue before the CDR3 end, the germline J gene is used to fill in that end. The rearrangement uses TRBV5 and TRBJ2-4, with 9 bases that match TRBD2. The junction had 3 bases not matched to a gene; V was cut back by 2 bases and J by 3 bases. Germline V gene sequence: CDR1 LGHNA, CDR2 YNLKQL (reference sequence). The CDR3 sequence is 15 residues long. The DNA read from the CDR3 is TGTGCCAGCAGCCAAAACTGGGGGGTACAAAACACCTTGTAC. Residues: CASSQNWGVQNTLY. The full CDR3 protein reads CASSQNWGVQNTLYF.

A remark on this clone: The gene symbols are mouse symbols. From the germline J gene comes the end of the CDR3, since the read stops 1 residue before it. The V call is TRBV31, the J call TRBJ1-2; perhaps TRBD1 as D (5 bases). Germline-derived CDR1 and CDR2 are GKSSPN and SITVG. The CDR3 runs to 12 residues. V lost 5 bases to trimming and J lost 0 bases, with 7 bases between them. The CDR3 here is CAWGGANSDYTF. Incomplete CDR3 DNA: TGTGCCTGGGGGGGAGCAAACTCCGACTACACC.

This clone was recorded once. Any gene name here is a mouse gene name. The CDR3 end is not reached by the read, which stops 1 residue before it; the germline J gene fills it in. The chain recombines TRBV29 with TRBJ2-5; 12 bases are a match to TRBD2. V lost 6 bases, J lost 8 bases, and 9 bases stayed unmatched. This CDR3 spans 15 amino acids. Germline lookup yields CDR1 MSHET and CDR2 SYDVDS. Incomplete CDR3 DNA: TGTGCTAGCAGCCCGACTGGGGGGGCGCGTGGCACCCAGTAC. This translates into CASSPTGGARGTQY. The entire CDR3 protein reads CASSPTGGARGTQYF. Filled out from reference TRBV29 and TRBJ2-5, the complete variable domain reads DMKVTQMPRYLIKRMGENVLLECGQDMSHETMYWYRQDPGLGLQLIYISYDVDSNSEGDIPKGYRVSRKKREHFSLILDSAKTNQTSVYFCASSPTGGARGTQYFGPGTRLLVL.